Given below is one T cell receptor beta chain in context. Antigen: not known. The sample's treatment: approximately 18 received Ad26.COV2.S at low or high dose, single or two shots; 5 received placebo; per-sample allocation not given. All samples were drawn on day 63, counting from the first vaccine or placebo injection. The data were taken from a study of Ad26.COV2.S vaccination and SARS-CoV-2 variants. CDR1 and CDR2 from the germline V gene are MNHEY and SMNVEV (reference sequence). The V gene lost 4 bases and the J gene lost 0 bases, with 21 bases spanning the gap. The CDR3 runs to 18 residues. Notes on the study in general: The TCR-based breadth and depth measures might underestimate overall T cell responses. Reported findings describe substantial breadth in spike-specific CD8+ and CD4+ T cell responses following vaccination. Similar non-spike TCR breadth was observed in recipients of vaccine and of placebo.

The assay was immunoSEQ multiplex PCR, and TCRdb's table has in-frame clones only and misses some. The sample has around 300,000 clones; about 85% are singletons. This receptor was taken from a person between 18 and 65 years old who received the Ad26.COV2.S COVID-19 vaccine or a placebo. This specimen consisted of peripheral blood, obtained in a trial of Ad26.COV2.S vaccine versus placebo. The J gene is TRBJ1-1, the V gene TRBV27; TRBD1 might be the D (5 bases). In DNA, the CDR3 is TGTGCCAGCAGTTCCGTTTGGGAGGGGACTTTACTGAACACTGAAGCTTTCTTT. Residues: CASSSVWEGTLLNTEAFF.